The next 30 T cell receptor beta chains were all read from a single sample in a study of T cells in tumors after PD-1 blockade. Assay used: immunoSEQ multiplex PCR; TCRdb lists only in-frame clones, some missing. This table has 30,000 to 40,000 clones, just under 80% appearing once. The sample here was PBMCs, taken before anti-PD-1 treatment. These receptor sequences come from a human donor with basal cell carcinoma.

In nucleotides, the CDR3 is TGTGCCAGCAGCTCGTTGGGGGGAATGGGCAATCAGCCCCAGCATTTT. Its translation is CASSSLGGMGNQPQHF. J is TRBJ1-5 and V is TRBV11-3; perhaps TRBD1 as D (5 bases). The CDR3 covers 16 residues. The V end lost 4 bases, the J end lost 2 bases, and 15 bases lay between the germline ends. Germline loops: CDR1 SGHNT, CDR2 YENEEA.

The chain employs TRBV6-5 and TRBJ2-3, with a tentative D call TRBD2 (5 bases). CDR1 is MNHEY, CDR2 SVGAGI, per germline. The V and J ends lost 4 bases and 6 bases respectively, with 14 bases between them. CDR3 length: 14 amino acids. CDR3 DNA: TGTGCCAGCAGTTCCCCCCGGGGTTCGGATACGCAGTATTTT. The encoded protein is CASSSPRGSDTQYF.

This clone was detected once. V gene TRBV6-6 combines with J gene TRBJ2-7; the D gene could be TRBD1 or TRBD2 (5 bases each). The V gene lost 6 bases and the J gene lost 6 bases, with 18 bases spanning the gap. Looked up from germline, CDR1 is MNHNY and CDR2 is SVGAGI (reference sequence). The CDR3 length is 14 residues. CDR3 DNA: TGTGCCAGCAGCCTCCCTTCACCTGGGGGCGAGCAGTACTTC. The encoded protein is CASSLPSPGGEQYF.

This chain uses TRBV28 with TRBJ2-3, with 9 bases matching TRBD1. Trimming removed 7 bases from V and 4 bases from J; junction bases left unmatched: 12. The CDR3 is 16 amino acids. CDR1 is MDHEN and CDR2 is SYDVKM in the germline V gene. CDR3 sequence reads: CASIPLWTGDSDTQYF. In DNA form, the CDR3 reads TGTGCCAGCATCCCTCTGTGGACAGGGGACTCAGATACGCAGTATTTT. The full variable domain, its missing parts supplied by reference TRBV28 and TRBJ2-3, is DVKVTQSSRYLVKRTGEKVFLECVQDMDHENMFWYRQDPGLGLRLIYFSYDVKMKEKGDIPEGYSVSREKKERFSLILESASTNQTSMYLCASIPLWTGDSDTQYFGPGTRLTVL.

The V gene is TRBV6-5, the J gene TRBJ1-2; D remains ambiguous. From germline, CDR1 is MNHEY and CDR2 SVGAGI. Trimming took off 6 bases at V and 8 bases at J, with 13 bases between the two ends. CDR3 length: 12 amino acids. The CDR3 here is CASSNGVWGYTF. CDR3 sequence (DNA): TGTGCCAGCAGCAACGGTGTGTGGGGCTACACCTTC.

The CDR3 region is CASSEGLGPQHF. The CDR3, as DNA: TGTGCCAGCAGTGAGGGTTTAGGGCCCCAGCATTTT. The genes are TRBV28 and TRBJ1-5; D is unresolved. Germline lookup yields CDR1 MDHEN and CDR2 SYDVKM. This CDR3 has 12 residues. The germline V and J ends were trimmed by 5 bases and 9 bases, with 11 bases remaining between them. Variable domain in full (rest from reference TRBV28 and TRBJ1-5): DVKVTQSSRYLVKRTGEKVFLECVQDMDHENMFWYRQDPGLGLRLIYFSYDVKMKEKGDIPEGYSVSREKKERFSLILESASTNQTSMYLCASSEGLGPQHFGDGTRLSIL.

The chain couples TRBV5-5 to TRBJ2-4, with 7 bases aligning to TRBD2. The length of the CDR3 is 14 residues. The J segment lost 7 bases and the V segment lost 4 bases, leaving 8 bases of the junction unmatched. The germline gives CDR1 SGHKS, CDR2 YYEKEE (reference sequence). The DNA for the CDR3 is TGTGCCAGCAGCCCGAAGGACGGGGGGAACATTCAGTACTTC. Its translation: CASSPKDGGNIQYF.

The gene calls are TRBV25-1 and TRBJ2-5; either TRBD1 or TRBD2 may supply D (5 bases each). Per germline, CDR1 MGHDK and CDR2 SYGVNS. This CDR3 contains 16 residues. V dropped 4 bases and J dropped 5 bases, with 20 bases sitting between them. For the CDR3, the DNA is TGTGCCAGCAGTGCCCGCCGGGACGCCCTTTCGGAGACCCAGTACTTC. This translates into CASSARRDALSETQYF.

The chain uses TRBV5-1 and TRBJ2-1; a weak D match, TRBD2 (5 bases). Trimming shortened V by 0 bases and J by 8 bases, and 12 bases separated the two germline ends. The length of the CDR3 is 14 residues. Germline CDR1 and CDR2: SGHRS and YFSETQ. CDR3 region: CASSLAPGIYEQFF. The CDR3 DNA reads as TGCGCCAGCAGCTTGGCCCCGGGGATCTATGAGCAGTTCTTC.

This CDR3 is CASSPGTATGELFF. The CDR3 nucleotides are TGTGCCAGCAGTCCAGGGACGGCCACCGGGGAGCTGTTTTTT. The gene calls are TRBV3-1 (or the pseudogene TRBV3-2) and TRBJ2-2, with D perhaps assigned TRBD1 or TRBD2 (5 bases each). The germline V gene has CDR1 LGHDT and CDR2 YNNKEL (reference sequence). V was shortened by 6 bases and J by 4 bases, with 12 bases between the two germline ends. This CDR3 region has 14 residues.

This clone has a count of ten or more. This chain joins TRBV19 and TRBJ2-2; 12 bases are shared with TRBD2. The CDR3 sequence is 18 residues long. V was clipped by 5 bases and J by 2 bases; unmatched bases: 9. Per the germline V gene, CDR1 is LNHDA and CDR2 is SQIVND (reference sequence). In nucleotides, the CDR3 is TGTGCCAGTAGTCTCCCAGGACTAGCGGGACATAACACCGGGGAGCTGTTTTTT. This gives the protein CASSLPGLAGHNTGELFF.

The chain recombines TRBV21-1 with TRBJ2-7; the table's D call, TRBD1, was not checked against the DNA. TRBV21-1 is a listed pseudogene. The CDR3 loop spans 15 amino acids. CDR3 sequence: CASSNYYARNYEQYF. As DNA, the CDR3 is TGTGCCAGCAGCAATTATTACGCCAGGAACTACGAGCAGTACTTC.

This clone was found many times. The chain links TRBV4-3 to TRBJ1-5, with D possibly being TRBD1 (6 bases). CDR1 and CDR2 from the germline V gene are LGHNA and YSLEER. Deletions cut 3 bases from V and 4 bases from J, with 19 bases between. The CDR3 is 17 residues long. The CDR3 sequence: CASSHARGTGANQPQHF. CDR3 nucleotides: TGCGCCAGCAGCCACGCTCGGGGGACGGGGGCAAATCAGCCCCAGCATTTT.

Remarks on this clone: The germline gene is not matched at one end of the junction; a read error may be the cause. V usage is TRBV7-2 and J usage is TRBJ1-1, with 7 bases identical to TRBD1. The germline CDR1 and CDR2 sequences are SGHTA and FQGNSA. The CDR3 covers 15 residues. CDR3 region: CASILPRGLNTEAFF. The CDR3 coding sequence is TGTGCCAGCATCTTACCTAGGGGGCTGAACACTGAAGCTTTCTTT.

The chain recombines TRBV30 with TRBJ1-6; a possible D gene is TRBD1 (5 bases). The CDR3 is made up of 15 amino acids. Germline V gives CDR1 GTSNPN, CDR2 SVGIG (reference sequence). Trimming took 4 bases from V and 2 from J, leaving 12 bases between them. CDR3 loop: CAWKAGWTYNSPLHF. The CDR3 DNA is TGTGCCTGGAAGGCAGGGTGGACCTATAATTCACCCCTCCACTTT.

The rearrangement uses TRBV23-1 and TRBJ2-7; D remains unclear. TRBV23-1 is annotated as an ORF whose role is uncertain. Deletions cut 0 bases from V and 0 bases from J, with 12 bases between. CDR3 length equals 16 residues. CDR3 region: CASSQSASALSYEQYF. The CDR3 DNA sequence: TGCGCCAGCAGTCAATCGGCCAGTGCTCTCTCCTACGAGCAGTACTTC.

V and J are TRBV28 and TRBJ2-7, with D possibly TRBD1 on 5 matching bases. CDR1 is MDHEN and CDR2 is SYDVKM in the germline V gene. This CDR3 has 13 amino acids. V was trimmed by 5 bases and J by 6 bases, leaving 14 bases between them. The CDR3 region is CASSTPRQGEQYF. The DNA of the CDR3 is TGTGCCAGCAGTACCCCCCGGCAGGGCGAGCAGTACTTC.

This clone was found once. The chain links TRBV11-3 to TRBJ2-3, with 14 bases identical to TRBD2. V lost 5 bases to trimming and J lost 5 bases; unmatched junction nucleotides: 3. This CDR3 region has 15 residues. CDR1 is SGHNT, CDR2 YENEEA, per germline. In nucleotides, the CDR3 is TGTGCCAGCAGCCCGGGACTAGCGGGAGTAGATACGCAGTATTTT. The encoded protein is CASSPGLAGVDTQYF.

The gene calls are TRBV19 and TRBJ2-7; 8 nucleotides match TRBD1. This CDR3 contains 16 residues. The V gene end was trimmed by 4 bases and the J gene end by 4 bases; junction bases not matched to a gene: 12. Germline-derived CDR1 and CDR2 are LNHDA and SQIVND (reference sequence). CDR3 residues: CASSTSDRGLPYEQYF. CDR3 DNA: TGTGCCAGTAGTACCTCCGACAGGGGCCTTCCTTACGAGCAGTACTTC.

The chain couples TRBV15 to TRBJ2-1; TRBD2 aligns across 11 bases. The CDR3 loop spans 15 amino acids. Unmatched junction bases numbered 3, after V lost 4 bases and J lost 4 bases. Germline assignment: CDR1 LNHNV and CDR2 YYDKDF (reference sequence). The CDR3 region is CATSTGTSGYNEQFF. The CDR3 DNA sequence: TGTGCCACCAGCACAGGGACTAGCGGATACAATGAGCAGTTCTTC.

The chain recombines TRBV6-5 with TRBJ2-7; D perhaps matches TRBD2 (5 bases). Germline V lookup: CDR1 MNHEY, CDR2 SVGAGI. V lost 0 bases and J lost 6, with 12 bases in between. The CDR3 runs 14 residues. The DNA of the CDR3 is TGTGCCAGCAGTTACTCGATAGAGGGAACCGAGCAGTACTTC. Its protein is CASSYSIEGTEQYF.

V gene TRBV24-1 combines with J gene TRBJ2-5; 9 bases are shared with TRBD1. The V gene end was trimmed by 1 base and the J gene end by 4 bases; junction bases not matched to a gene: 12. Germline lookup yields CDR1 KGHDR and CDR2 SFDVKD. The CDR3 sequence is 18 residues long. In DNA form, the CDR3 reads TGTGCCACCAGTGATTTCCTAACAGGGGGCGAGGCCAGAGAGACCCAGTACTTC. This gives the protein CATSDFLTGGEARETQYF.

The chain is built from TRBV19 and TRBJ2-7; 7 bases map to TRBD1. The CDR3 covers 11 residues. Germline V CDR1 and CDR2: LNHDA, SQIVND (reference sequence). V shed 3 bases, J shed 12 bases, and the junction held 5 bases outside the gene matches. The CDR3 loop reads CASSIPTGPYF. CDR3 nucleotides: TGTGCCAGTAGTATTCCGACAGGGCCGTACTTC. The full variable domain, in which reference TRBV19 and TRBJ2-7 provide the parts outside the CDR3, is DGGITQSPKYLFRKEGQNVTLSCEQNLNHDAMYWYRQDPGQGLRLIYYSQIVNDFQKGDIAEGYSVSREKKESFPLTVTSAQKNPTAFYLCASSIPTGPYFGPGTRLTVT.

The chain employs TRBV5-4 and TRBJ2-1; D may be TRBD2 (7 bases). Trimming pared 4 bases from V and 8 bases from J, leaving 22 bases between. The CDR3 totals 16 residues. Germline assignment: CDR1 SGHNT and CDR2 YYREEE (reference sequence). The chain's CDR3 is CASSVRRGGEIDEQFF. The CDR3 region has the DNA TGTGCCAGCAGCGTAAGAAGGGGGGGGGAAATAGATGAGCAGTTCTTC.

The V call is TRBV11-3, the J call TRBJ1-6, with TRBD1 matching 11 bases. This CDR3 spans 14 amino acids. The V gene end was trimmed by 5 bases and the J gene end by 7 bases; junction bases not matched to a gene: 1. CDR1 is SGHNT and CDR2 is YENEEA in the germline V gene. In DNA, the CDR3 is TGTGCCAGCAGCGGACAGGGGGCGAATTCACCCCTCCACTTT. This sequence encodes CASSGQGANSPLHF.

The V gene is TRBV7-9, the J gene TRBJ2-3, with a possible D match to TRBD2 (5 bases). V lost 5 bases, J lost 5 bases, and 20 bases lay in between. The CDR3 spans 16 residues. Germline V gene sequence: CDR1 SEHNR, CDR2 FQNEAQ (reference sequence). The CDR3 reads CASSVLDTGIEDTQYF. In DNA form, the CDR3 reads TGTGCCAGCAGCGTACTAGACACCGGTATCGAAGATACGCAGTATTTT.

The chain joins TRBV14 to TRBJ2-7, with 8 bases identical to TRBD2. The germline V gene has CDR1 SGHDN and CDR2 FVKESK. Trimming took 6 bases from V and 0 from J; bases not matched to a gene: 7. There are 15 residues in the CDR3. As DNA, the CDR3 is TGTGCCAGCAGGTTGGGACTAGAGAACTCCTACGAGCAGTACTTC. Its translation: CASRLGLENSYEQYF. The full variable domain, its missing parts supplied by reference TRBV14 and TRBJ2-7, is EAGVTQFPSHSVIEKGQTVTLRCDPISGHDNLYWYRRVMGKEIKFLLHFVKESKQDESGMPNNRFLAERTGGTYSTLKVQPAELEDSGVYFCASRLGLENSYEQYFGPGTRLTVT.

The chain couples TRBV2 to TRBJ1-2; D possibly corresponds to TRBD1 (5 bases). The V end lost 6 bases, the J end lost 2 bases, and 10 bases lay between the germline ends. CDR3 length: 13 residues. Germline V gives CDR1 SNHLY, CDR2 FYNNEI. The CDR3 DNA reads as TGTGCCAGCAGCGAGCGACAGAACTATGGCTACACCTTC. Protein sequence: CASSERQNYGYTF. Complete variable domain (other parts from reference TRBV2 and TRBJ1-2): EPEVTQTPSHQVTQMGQEVILRCVPISNHLYFYWYRQILGQKVEFLVSFYNNEISEKSEIFDDQFSVERPDGSNFTLKIRSTKLEDSAMYFCASSERQNYGYTFGSGTRLTVV.

The CDR3: CASISGTELYGYTF. The CDR3 DNA is TGTGCCAGCATTTCTGGGACAGAACTTTATGGCTACACCTTC. The chain joins TRBV28 to TRBJ1-2; 7 bases align to TRBD1. The length of the CDR3 is 14 residues. Losses at the gene ends were 7 bases for V and 5 bases for J; bases not matched to a gene: 10. Germline-derived CDR1 and CDR2 are MDHEN and SYDVKM.

The rearrangement links TRBV4-3 to TRBJ1-3; D perhaps matches TRBD1 (6 bases). Trimming left V 0 bases short and J 2 bases short, with 17 bases between. The CDR3 length is 18 residues. Germline CDR1 and CDR2: LGHNA and YSLEER. The CDR3 nucleotides are TGCGCCAGCAGCCAAGATCGTCCGAGTCAGGGGACTGGAAACACCATATATTTT. It encodes CASSQDRPSQGTGNTIYF.